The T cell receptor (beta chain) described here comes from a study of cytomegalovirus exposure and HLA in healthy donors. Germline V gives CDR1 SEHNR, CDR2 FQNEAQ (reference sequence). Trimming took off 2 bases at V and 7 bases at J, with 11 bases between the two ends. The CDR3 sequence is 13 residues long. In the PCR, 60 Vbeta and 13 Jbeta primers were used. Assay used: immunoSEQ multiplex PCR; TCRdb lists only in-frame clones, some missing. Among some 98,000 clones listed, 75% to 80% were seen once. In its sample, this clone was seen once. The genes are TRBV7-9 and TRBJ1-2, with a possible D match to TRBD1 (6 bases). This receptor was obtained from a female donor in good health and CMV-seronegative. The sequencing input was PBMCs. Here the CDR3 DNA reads TGTGCCAGCAGCTTATTAGGGGGTGGTGGCTACACCTTC. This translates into CASSLLGGGGYTF.